This TCR beta chain comes out of a study of blood T cell repertoires in COVID-19. The study drew participants aged roughly 18 to 95 years from 24 US areas. V trimming: 5 bases; J trimming: 8 bases; junction bases outside the gene matches: 5. Per the germline V gene, CDR1 is KGHSH and CDR2 is LQKENI. The CDR3 runs to 13 residues. Original processing methods: Amplification from reference gene primers served as the basis for estimated nucleated cell counts. Using immunoSEQ multiplex PCR, the repertoire was profiled, and TCRdb retains in-frame clones only, with some absent. That table supplies the V and J calls and clone size; D and trimming were determined from the DNA. The sample lists about 400,000 clones; roughly 85% were seen once.

The receptor's source is a young woman with acute COVID-19. The J gene is TRBJ2-2, the V gene TRBV18, with 7 bases aligning to TRBD1. Input material: PBMCs or T cells enriched from blood (not recorded which). The CDR3 DNA reads TGTGCCAGCTCAAAACCGGGACAGGGGGAGCTGTTTTTT. Its translation: CASSKPGQGELFF. Based on the CDR3 plus reference TRBV18 and TRBJ2-2, the full variable domain is NAGVMQNPRHLVRRRGQEARLRCSPMKGHSHVYWYRQLPEEGLKFMVYLQKENIIDESGMPKERFSAEFPKEGPSILRIQQVVRGDSAAYFCASSKPGQGELFFGEGSRLTVL.